This T cell receptor (beta chain) was sequenced for a study of blood T cell dynamics during melanoma immunotherapy. Across the whole study: Standard first-line treatment here was pembrolizumab or nivolumab plus ipilimumab in metastatic melanoma. The study's findings and limits: Whether repertoire-driving clones were melanoma-specific could not be determined.

This CDR3 is 15 amino acids long. The ends were cut back, 5 bases at V and 5 bases at J, with 18 bases in the middle. Germline V lookup: CDR1 LNHDA, CDR2 SQIVND (reference sequence). Sample time point: week 3, after first cycle of checkpoint inhibitor. Method: immunoSEQ multiplex PCR; TCRdb's copy keeps in-frame clones and lacks some. This table has about 19,000 clones, roughly nine tenths appearing once. About this clone itself: As yet, its antigen is unknown.

This TCR was recovered from a human donor with melanoma. Sequencing used blood, obtained from a patient treated with checkpoint blockade. V and J are TRBV19 and TRBJ1-1; the D is unclear. This CDR3 reads CASSQGGPGGTEAFF. The CDR3 bases are TGTGCCAGTAGTCAAGGAGGGCCCGGAGGGACTGAAGCTTTCTTT. Full variable domain (rest looked up from reference TRBV19 and TRBJ1-1): DGGITQSPKYLFRKEGQNVTLSCEQNLNHDAMYWYRQDPGQGLRLIYYSQIVNDFQKGDIAEGYSVSREKKESFPLTVTSAQKNPTAFYLCASSQGGPGGTEAFFGQGTRLTVV.